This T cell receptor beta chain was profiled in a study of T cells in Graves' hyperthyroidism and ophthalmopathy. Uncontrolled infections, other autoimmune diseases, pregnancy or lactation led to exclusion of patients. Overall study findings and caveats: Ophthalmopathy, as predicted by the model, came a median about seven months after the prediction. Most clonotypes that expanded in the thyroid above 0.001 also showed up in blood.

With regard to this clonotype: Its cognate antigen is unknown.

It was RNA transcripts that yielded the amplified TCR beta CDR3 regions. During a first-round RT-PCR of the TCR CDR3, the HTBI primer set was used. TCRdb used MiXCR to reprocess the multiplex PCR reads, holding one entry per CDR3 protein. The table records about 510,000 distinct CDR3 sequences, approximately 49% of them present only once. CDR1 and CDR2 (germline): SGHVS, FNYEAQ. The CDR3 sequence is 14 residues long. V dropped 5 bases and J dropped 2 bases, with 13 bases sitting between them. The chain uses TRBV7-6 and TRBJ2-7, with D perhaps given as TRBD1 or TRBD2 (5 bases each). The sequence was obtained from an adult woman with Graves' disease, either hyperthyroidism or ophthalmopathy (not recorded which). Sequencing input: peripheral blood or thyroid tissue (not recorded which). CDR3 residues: CASSPVMGAYEQYF. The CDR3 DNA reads TGTGCCAGCAGCCCCGTTATGGGGGCCTACGAGCAGTACTTC.